The clone carrying this TCR beta chain was detected a few times. Its antigen is undetermined. This sample is drawn from a study of response to subunit inactivated influenza vaccine. Overall study results and limits: Authors suggested seasonal influenza vaccinations each recruit few new T cells.

TCRdb reprocessed the RT-PCR reads via MiXCR and lists one record per CDR3 protein. Here the sample spans hundreds of thousands of distinct CDR3 sequences, about 11% being singletons. These data also featured in a second study, about T cells expressing NK-cell markers. From that study: The TCR beta cDNA came from 5'RACE template switching with UMIs. The study found dominant NKG2C+ clonotypes at about 1.0-8% of CD8+ T cells in about six donors. HCMV specificity was not established for the expanded NKG2C+ T cell clones.

The origin of this receptor is a man in his fifties or sixties who received an inactivated influenza vaccine. The specimen was PBMCs from blood, collected on the day of vaccination.

CDR3 sequence: CASSDSKGSEQFF. DNA for the CDR3: TGTGCCAGCAGTGACTCTAAGGGGAGCGAGCAGTTCTTC. The chain couples TRBV6-4 to TRBJ2-1; D may correspond to TRBD1 or TRBD2 (5 bases each). The germline CDR1 and CDR2 sequences are MRHNA and SNTAGT. Trimming pared 0 bases from V and 10 bases from J, leaving 10 bases between. CDR3 length: 13 amino acids.